This T cell receptor (beta chain) stems from a study of blood T cells in healthy people across ages. Notes on the study in general: More naive CD4+ cells and higher diversity marked long-lived donors relative to aged donors. Without sorted subsets, naive and antigen-experienced compartments could not be conclusively compared.

Comment on this clonotype: The antigen is unknown.

The use of a sample-barcoded 5' primer and a J-beta primer mix characterized a second PCR of roughly 6 to 11 cycles. MiXCR was run by TCRdb on the 5' RACE reads, yielding one entry per CDR3 protein. The sample shows roughly 800,000 distinct CDR3 sequences, roughly 25% of them seen only once. The V gene end was trimmed by 3 bases and the J gene end by 5 bases; junction bases not matched to a gene: 10. The CDR3 runs 15 residues. Germline V gene lookup returns CDR1 LNHNV and CDR2 YYDKDF (reference sequence). In addition, the sample was reused for a study of T cells of mothers and their children. From that paper: With unrelated pairs as the comparison, related mother-child pairs had a slightly higher overlap that was not significant.

Sequenced input: blood. This chain joins TRBV15 and TRBJ2-7; the match to TRBD1 covers 7 bases. This clonotype originated in a boy under 18 in good health. CDR3 nucleotides: TGTGCCACCAGCAGGCCGGACAGGCTCCCCAACGAGCAGTACTTC. Amino acid sequence: CATSRPDRLPNEQYF.